A single T cell receptor beta chain is shown here with its context. What it recognizes is unknown. The sample belongs to a study of cytomegalovirus exposure and HLA in healthy donors. Measured with immunoSEQ multiplex PCR; TCRdb has only the in-frame clones, and not every one. The sample has about 43,000 clones; 80% to 95% are singletons. Study-level points and caveats: The study labeled 180 or so TCR beta chains cytomegalovirus-associated.

This CDR3 is 15 amino acids long. Germline lookup yields CDR1 SGDLS and CDR2 YYNGEE. The germline V and J ends were trimmed by 4 bases and 2 bases, with 10 bases remaining between them. The TCR comes from a man younger than 30 in good health and CMV-seronegative. Sequencing was carried out using PBMCs. This chain links TRBV9 with TRBJ1-6; D possibly corresponds to TRBD1 (5 bases). The CDR3 coding sequence is TGTGCCAGCAGCCCTGGACATACCTATAATTCACCCCTCCACTTT. Amino acid sequence: CASSPGHTYNSPLHF.